What follows describes a single TCR beta chain. Its antigen is not identified. The source of the sample is a study of T cell repertoires in cytomegalovirus infection. Study at large: The public TCR beta signatures pointed to both CMV infection and matching HLA type. Whole-study findings and limits: Using cumulative public TCR beta family frequency, the authors identified those who carried CMV together with the relevant HLA. HLA-C-restricted CMV-specific TCR beta clonotypes were dominant in the ex vivo response.

TCRdb called the reads again in MiXCR, with one record for every CDR3 protein. The table lists more than 650,000 distinct CDR3 sequences, 35% to 45% of them singletons, with 2.8% in the top ten. V gave up 5 bases and J gave up 2 bases; unmatched junction bases: 21. The CDR3 runs to 20 residues. Germline values: CDR1 SEHNR, CDR2 FQNEAQ (reference sequence). The chain is built from TRBV7-9 and TRBJ2-7; 10 bases align to TRBD2. The receptor comes from a human donor in good health (CMV status not recorded). Some clones in this sample may be carry-over from other donors' samples. The specimen was PBMCs. The chain's CDR3 is CASSPSGGAIVGSHPYEQYF. The CDR3 nucleotides read TGTGCCAGCAGCCCGAGCGGGGGGGCAATCGTGGGAAGTCATCCCTACGAGCAGTACTTC.